A selection of T cell receptor beta chains follows, all from one sample in a study of cytomegalovirus exposure and HLA in healthy donors. Some clones are missing from TCRdb's copy, which holds only in-frame ones; the method was immunoSEQ multiplex PCR. The repertoire holds around 180,000 clones, with around 78% as singletons. What was sequenced was PBMCs. These receptors were collected from a woman aged 50 to 65 in good health and CMV-seropositive. CDR3s include the opening cysteine and the closing phenylalanine or tryptophan. D genes are given only for firm matches. A row's size may be missing; if present it is once, few, many or a size class.

. | TRBJ1-6 | . | TRBV7-3 | CASSPYHSNNSPLHF | TGTGCCAGCAGCCCCTATCACTCCAATAATTCCCCCCTCCACTTT
once | TRBJ2-7 | . | TRBV7-6 | CASSPQGGGGAFSEQYF | TGTGCCAGCAGCCCCCAAGGCGGCGGGGGCGCTTTTAGCGAGCAGTACTTC
. | TRBJ2-1 | TRBD1 | TRBV11-1 | CASSFGQGNEQFF | TGTGCCAGCAGCTTCGGACAGGGAAACGAGCAGTTCTTC
. | TRBJ2-3 | . | TRBV7-6 | CASSLQGSDTQYF | TGTGCCAGCAGCCTTCAGGGGTCAGATACGCAGTATTTT
. | TRBJ1-5 | . | TRBV18 | CASSPRQGNQPQHF | TGTGCCAGCTCACCGAGGCAGGGGAATCAGCCCCAGCATTTT
. | TRBJ1-6 | . | TRBV4-1 | CASSQEQGMNSPLHF | TGCGCCAGCAGCCAAGAGCAGGGGATGAATTCACCCCTCCACTTT
. | TRBJ1-1 | . | TRBV9 | CASSPHPGTEAFF | TGTGCCAGCAGCCCGCACCCCGGCACTGAAGCTTTCTTT
. | TRBJ2-1 | . | TRBV11-3 | CASSLDGLGNEQFF | TGTGCCAGCAGCTTAGATGGACTGGGGAATGAGCAGTTCTTC
. | TRBJ1-5 | . | TRBV2 | CASGPTTGGNQPQHF | TGTGCCAGCGGACCAACGACGGGGGGAAATCAGCCCCAGCATTTT
. | TRBJ2-2 | TRBD2 | TRBV7-8 | CASTEAGASTGELFF | TGTGCCAGCACCGAAGCGGGGGCGTCCACCGGGGAGCTGTTTTTT
. | TRBJ2-1 | . | TRBV6-1 | CASSASRGNEQFF | TGTGCCAGCAGCGCCTCTCGGGGCAATGAGCAGTTCTTC
. | TRBJ1-6 | TRBD1 | TRBV5-1 | CASSAGTGGAYNSPLHF | TGCGCCAGCAGCGCCGGGACAGGGGGCGCCTATAATTCACCCCTCCACTTT
. | TRBJ2-7 | TRBD1 | TRBV6-5 | CASNPGTGPYEQYF | TGTGCCAGCAACCCCGGGACAGGGCCCTACGAGCAGTACTTC
. | TRBJ2-2 | . | TRBV6-1 | CASPPEGARTGELFF | TGTGCCAGCCCCCCGGAGGGGGCGCGCACCGGGGAGCTGTTTTTT
. | TRBJ2-1 | . | TRBV2 | CASSPRRGNNNEQFF | TGTGCCAGCAGCCCCCGACGGGGGAACAACAATGAGCAGTTCTTC
. | TRBJ2-1 | . | TRBV20-1 | CSAVDFNEQFF | TGCAGTGCTGTCGACTTCAATGAGCAGTTCTTC
. | TRBJ2-2 | TRBD1 | TRBV7-8 | CASRQDRGFGELFF | TGTGCCAGCAGACAAGACAGGGGATTCGGGGAGCTGTTTTTT
few | TRBJ2-1 | TRBD2 | TRBV5-1 | CASSTGLVLYNEQFF | TGCGCCAGCAGCACGGGACTAGTGCTTTACAATGAGCAGTTCTTC
. | TRBJ2-2 | TRBD2 | TRBV7-9 | CASSSTETSGGPPGELFF | TGTGCCAGCAGCTCGACCGAGACTAGCGGGGGGCCCCCCGGGGAGCTGTTTTTT
. | TRBJ2-1 | . | TRBV2 | CASSVQGYNEQFF | TGTGCCAGCAGTGTTCAGGGGTACAATGAGCAGTTCTTC
. | TRBJ1-1 | . | TRBV13 | CASSIGGGEAFF | TGTGCCAGCAGTATAGGGGGGGGTGAAGCTTTCTTT
. | TRBJ2-1 | . | TRBV5-6 | CASSLVYSYNEQFF | TGTGCCAGCAGCTTGGTATACTCCTACAATGAGCAGTTCTTC
once | TRBJ2-1 | TRBD2 | TRBV2 | CASSEASGGALFF | TGTGCCAGCAGTGAGGCTAGCGGGGGGGCCTTGTTCTTC
. | TRBJ2-2 | TRBD1 | TRBV7-3 | CASSLMGQGTNTGELFF | TGTGCCAGCAGCTTAATGGGACAGGGAACGAACACCGGGGAGCTGTTTTTT
. | TRBJ1-2 | . | TRBV29-1 | CSAMDPGDGYTF | TGCAGCGCAATGGACCCAGGGGATGGCTACACCTTC
once | TRBJ2-7 | TRBD1 | TRBV11-2 | CASSHRDRGEQYF | TGTGCCAGCAGCCACCGGGACAGGGGCGAGCAGTACTTC
. | TRBJ1-6 | . | TRBV15 | CATSRDRGGADSPLHF | TGTGCCACCAGCAGAGATCGGGGGGGCGCGGATTCACCCCTCCACTTT
few | TRBJ1-1 | . | TRBV15 | CATSRNTEAFF | TGTGCCACCAGCCGGAACACTGAAGCTTTCTTT
. | TRBJ2-6 | . | TRBV13 | CASSSRGFGANVLTF | TGTGCCAGCAGCTCTCGGGGGTTTGGGGCCAACGTCCTGACTTTC
. | TRBJ1-1 | . | TRBV6-1 | CASSEALAGGNTEAFF | TGTGCCAGCAGTGAAGCTCTGGCAGGAGGGAACACTGAAGCTTTCTTT
. | TRBJ2-1 | TRBD1 | TRBV7-8 | CASSLDRGPGEQFF | TGTGCCAGCAGCTTGGACAGGGGGCCGGGTGAGCAGTTCTTC
. | TRBJ1-1 | TRBD1 | TRBV12-5 | CASGLLTGGGEAFF | TGTGCTAGTGGTTTGTTGACAGGGGGGGGTGAAGCTTTCTTT
. | TRBJ2-7 | TRBD2 | TRBV6-1 | CASSGLTSAGGWEQYF | TGTGCCAGCAGTGGACTAACTAGCGCGGGTGGTTGGGAGCAGTACTTC
. | TRBJ2-7 | . | TRBV4-1 | CASSQGRQQDEQYF | TGCGCCAGCAGCCAAGGTCGGCAGCAGGACGAGCAGTACTTC
. | TRBJ1-1 | TRBD1 | TRBV13 | CASSFNTGANTEAFF | TGTGCCAGCAGCTTTAATACAGGGGCAAACACTGAAGCTTTCTTT
. | TRBJ2-2 | TRBD2 | TRBV4-1 | CASSPALAAALGTGELFF | TGCGCCAGCAGCCCCGCACTAGCGGCTGCGCTAGGGACCGGGGAGCTGTTTTTT
. | TRBJ1-5 | . | TRBV19 | CASKSGVEAPRNQPQHF | TGTGCCAGTAAGTCAGGTGTGGAGGCCCCTCGCAATCAGCCCCAGCATTTT
few | TRBJ1-1 | TRBD1 | TRBV6-5 | CASRSTGSKNTEAFF | TGTGCCAGCAGGTCGACAGGGTCCAAGAACACTGAAGCTTTCTTT
few | TRBJ2-6 | . | TRBV9 | CASSRVGGTHSGANVLTF | TGTGCCAGCAGCCGCGTAGGAGGGACCCACTCTGGGGCCAACGTCCTGACTTTC
once | TRBJ2-3 | . | TRBV10-1 | CASSEFVGRRAYF | TGCGCCAGCAGTGAGTTCGTCGGCCGCAGGGCGTATTTT
once | TRBJ2-3 | . | TRBV5-1 | CASSLPTGSDTQYF | TGCGCCAGCAGCTTACCGACAGGTTCAGATACGCAGTATTTT
. | TRBJ1-5 | TRBD1 | TRBV6-1 | CATIPGQTNQPQHF | TGTGCCACCATTCCGGGACAGACTAATCAGCCCCAGCATTTT
. | TRBJ2-7 | TRBD2 | TRBV28 | CASSLGGSYEQYF | TGTGCCAGCAGTTTGGGGGGGTCCTACGAGCAGTACTTC
. | TRBJ2-2 | TRBD1 | TRBV6-5 | CASSYGQGETGELFF | TGTGCCAGCAGTTACGGGCAGGGGGAAACCGGGGAGCTGTTTTTT
few | TRBJ2-5 | . | TRBV19 | CASSILALAGETQYF | TGTGCCAGTAGTATACTAGCCCTTGCGGGGGAGACCCAGTACTTC
. | TRBJ1-2 | TRBD1 | TRBV5-1 | CASSLEGARNLLAYGYTF | TGCGCCAGCAGCTTGGAGGGGGCCCGCAATTTGCTTGCATATGGCTACACCTTC
. | TRBJ2-3 | TRBD2 | TRBV11-2 | CASSFGIAGATDTQYF | TGTGCCAGCAGCTTCGGGATAGCGGGGGCCACAGATACGCAGTATTTT
. | TRBJ1-3 | . | TRBV30 | CAWSSSSGNTIYF | TGTGCCTGGAGTTCCAGCTCTGGAAACACCATATATTTT
. | TRBJ2-5 | . | TRBV19 | CASSMARVGETQYF | TGTGCCAGTAGTATGGCCAGGGTGGGAGAGACCCAGTACTTC
. | TRBJ2-1 | TRBD2 | TRBV5-1 | CASSLSGSSYNEQFF | TGCGCCAGCAGCTTGAGCGGGAGCTCCTACAATGAGCAGTTCTTC
. | TRBJ1-3 | . | TRBV9 | CASSVELPGNTIYF | TGTGCCAGCAGCGTAGAGCTACCTGGAAACACCATATATTTT
. | TRBJ2-5 | . | TRBV20-1 | CSALRKETQYF | TGCAGTGCTCTCAGGAAAGAGACCCAGTACTTC
. | TRBJ1-3 | . | TRBV7-9 | CASSQEVSGNTIYF | TGTGCCAGCAGTCAGGAGGTGTCTGGAAACACCATATATTTT
few | TRBJ2-7 | . | TRBV2 | CASSVTRFYEQYF | TGTGCCAGCAGCGTTACAAGATTCTACGAGCAGTACTTC
. | TRBJ2-1 | TRBD1 | TRBV5-4 | CASSLPGGPYNEQFF | TGTGCCAGCAGCTTGCCAGGGGGCCCCTACAATGAGCAGTTCTTC
. | TRBJ2-1 | TRBD2 | TRBV7-3 | CASSSSGGYNEQFF | TGTGCCAGCAGCTCGAGCGGGGGGTACAATGAGCAGTTCTTC
. | TRBJ1-2 | . | TRBV27 | CASSALVGDYGYTF | TGTGCCAGCAGCGCCTTGGTAGGAGACTATGGCTACACCTTC